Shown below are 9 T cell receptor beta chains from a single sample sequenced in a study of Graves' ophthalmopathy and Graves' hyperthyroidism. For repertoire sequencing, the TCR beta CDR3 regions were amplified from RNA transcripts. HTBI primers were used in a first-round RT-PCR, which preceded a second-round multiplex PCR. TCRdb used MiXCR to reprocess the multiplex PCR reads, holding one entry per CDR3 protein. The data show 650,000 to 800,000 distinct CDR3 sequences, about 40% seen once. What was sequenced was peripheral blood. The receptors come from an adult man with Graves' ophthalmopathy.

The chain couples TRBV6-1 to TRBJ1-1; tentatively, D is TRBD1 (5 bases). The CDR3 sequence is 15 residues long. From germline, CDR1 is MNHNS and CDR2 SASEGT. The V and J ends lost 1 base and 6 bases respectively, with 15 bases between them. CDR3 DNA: TGTGCCAGCAGTGAAGACATCCAGGGTAGAGCTGAAGCTTTCTTT. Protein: CASSEDIQGRAEAFF.

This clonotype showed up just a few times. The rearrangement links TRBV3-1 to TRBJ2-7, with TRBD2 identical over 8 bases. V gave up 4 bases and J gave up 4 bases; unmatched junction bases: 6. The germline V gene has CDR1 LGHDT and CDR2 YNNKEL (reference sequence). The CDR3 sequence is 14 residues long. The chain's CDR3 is CASSPGLVGYEQYF. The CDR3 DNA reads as TGTGCCAGCAGCCCGGGACTAGTAGGTTACGAGCAGTACTTC.

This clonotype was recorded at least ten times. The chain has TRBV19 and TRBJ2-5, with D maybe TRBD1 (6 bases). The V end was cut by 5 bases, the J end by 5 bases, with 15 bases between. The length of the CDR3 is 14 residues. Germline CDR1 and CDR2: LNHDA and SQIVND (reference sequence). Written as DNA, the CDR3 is TGTGCCAGTAGTCGAACAGGGAAAGCCGAGACCCAGTACTTC. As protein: CASSRTGKAETQYF.

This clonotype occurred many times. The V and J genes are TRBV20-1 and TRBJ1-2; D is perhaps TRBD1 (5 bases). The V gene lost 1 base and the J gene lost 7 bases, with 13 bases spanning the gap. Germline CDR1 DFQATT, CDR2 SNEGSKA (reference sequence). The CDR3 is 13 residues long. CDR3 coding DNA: TGCAGTGCTAGAGTGCAAGCAGGGTTTGGCTACACCTTC. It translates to CSARVQAGFGYTF.

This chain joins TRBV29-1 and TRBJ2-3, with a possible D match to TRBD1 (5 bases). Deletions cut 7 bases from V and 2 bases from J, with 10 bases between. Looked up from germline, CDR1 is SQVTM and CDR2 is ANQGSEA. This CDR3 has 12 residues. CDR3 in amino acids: CSGDSSTDTQYF. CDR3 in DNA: TGCAGCGGTGACAGCTCCACAGATACGCAGTATTTT.

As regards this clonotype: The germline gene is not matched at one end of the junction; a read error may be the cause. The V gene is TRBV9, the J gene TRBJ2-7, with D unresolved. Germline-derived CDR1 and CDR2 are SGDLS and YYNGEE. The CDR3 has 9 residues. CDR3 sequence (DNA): TGTGCCGGCAGCGTAGAGCAGTACTTC. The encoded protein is CAGSVEQYF.

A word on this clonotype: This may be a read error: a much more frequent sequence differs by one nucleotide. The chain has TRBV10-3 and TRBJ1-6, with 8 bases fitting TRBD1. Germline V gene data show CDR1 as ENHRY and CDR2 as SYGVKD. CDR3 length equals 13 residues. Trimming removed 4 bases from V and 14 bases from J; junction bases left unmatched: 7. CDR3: CAISAGGGRALHF. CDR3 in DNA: TGTGCCATCAGTGCAGGGGGCGGAAGGGCCCTCCACTTT.

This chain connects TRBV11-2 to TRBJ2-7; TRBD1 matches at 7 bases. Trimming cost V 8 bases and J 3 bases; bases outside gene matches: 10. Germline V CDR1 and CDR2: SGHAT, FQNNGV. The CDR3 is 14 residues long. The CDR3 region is CASRTGSEGYEQYF. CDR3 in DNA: TGTGCCAGCCGGACAGGTTCAGAGGGCTACGAGCAGTACTTC. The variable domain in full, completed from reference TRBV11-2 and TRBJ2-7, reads EAGVAQSPRYKIIEKRQSVAFWCNPISGHATLYWYQQILGQGPKLLIQFQNNGVVDDSQLPKDRFSAERLKGVDSTLKIQPAKLEDSAVYLCASRTGSEGYEQYFGPGTRLTVT.

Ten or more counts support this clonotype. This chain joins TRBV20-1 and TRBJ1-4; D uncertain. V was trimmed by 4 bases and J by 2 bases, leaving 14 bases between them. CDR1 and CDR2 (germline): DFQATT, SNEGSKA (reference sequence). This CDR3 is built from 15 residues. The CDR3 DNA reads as TGCAGTGCTACACGGGGTTCGGTGACTAATGAAAAACTGTTTTTT. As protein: CSATRGSVTNEKLFF.